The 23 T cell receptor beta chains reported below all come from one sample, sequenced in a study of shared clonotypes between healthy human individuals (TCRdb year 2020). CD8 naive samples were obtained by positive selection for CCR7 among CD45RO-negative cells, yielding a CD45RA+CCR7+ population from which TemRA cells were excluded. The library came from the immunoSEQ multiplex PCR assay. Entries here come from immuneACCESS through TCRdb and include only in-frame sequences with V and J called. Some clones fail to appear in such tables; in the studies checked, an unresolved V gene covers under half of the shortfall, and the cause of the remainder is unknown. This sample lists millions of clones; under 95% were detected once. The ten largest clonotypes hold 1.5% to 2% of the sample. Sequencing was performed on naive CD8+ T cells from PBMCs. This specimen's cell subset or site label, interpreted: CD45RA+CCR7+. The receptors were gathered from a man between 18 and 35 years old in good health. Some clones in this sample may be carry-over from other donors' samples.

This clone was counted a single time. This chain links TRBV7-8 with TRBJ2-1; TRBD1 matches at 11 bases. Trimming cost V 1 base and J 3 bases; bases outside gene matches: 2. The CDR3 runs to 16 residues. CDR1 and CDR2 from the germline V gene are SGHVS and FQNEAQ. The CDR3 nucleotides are TGTGCCAGCAGCTTAGTGGGGACAGGGGGCTACAATGAGCAGTTCTTC. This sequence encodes CASSLVGTGGYNEQFF.

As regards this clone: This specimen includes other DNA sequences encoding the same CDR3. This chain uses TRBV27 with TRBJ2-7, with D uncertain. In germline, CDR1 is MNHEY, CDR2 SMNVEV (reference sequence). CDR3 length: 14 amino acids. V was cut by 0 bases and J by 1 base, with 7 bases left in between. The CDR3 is CASSLSVGSYEQYF. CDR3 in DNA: TGTGCCAGCAGTTTATCGGTGGGGTCCTACGAGCAGTACTTC.

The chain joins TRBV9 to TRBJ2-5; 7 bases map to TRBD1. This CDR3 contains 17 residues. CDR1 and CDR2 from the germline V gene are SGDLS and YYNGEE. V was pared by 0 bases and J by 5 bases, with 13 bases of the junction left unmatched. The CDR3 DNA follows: TGTGCCAGCAGCGTAGGCCCGGGACAGACGGTCTGGGAGACCCAGTACTTC. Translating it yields CASSVGPGQTVWETQYF. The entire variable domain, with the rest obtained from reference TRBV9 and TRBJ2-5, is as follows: DSGVTQTPKHLITATGQRVTLRCSPRSGDLSVYWYQQSLDQGLQFLIQYYNGEERAKGNILERFSAQQFPDLHSELNLSSLELGDSALYFCASSVGPGQTVWETQYFGPGTRLLVL.

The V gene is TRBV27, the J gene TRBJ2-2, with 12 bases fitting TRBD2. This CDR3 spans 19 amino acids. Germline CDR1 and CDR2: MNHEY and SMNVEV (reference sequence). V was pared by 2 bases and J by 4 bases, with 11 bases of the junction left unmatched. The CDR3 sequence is CASSLNFLAGGLSTGELFF. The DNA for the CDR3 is TGTGCCAGCAGTTTAAATTTTCTAGCGGGAGGGTTATCCACCGGGGAGCTGTTTTTT.

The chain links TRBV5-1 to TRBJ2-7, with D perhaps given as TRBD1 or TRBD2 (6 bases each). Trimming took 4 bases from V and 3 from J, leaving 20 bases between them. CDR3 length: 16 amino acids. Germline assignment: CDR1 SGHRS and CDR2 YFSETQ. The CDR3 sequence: CASSLRGRGVRYEQYF. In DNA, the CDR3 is TGCGCCAGCAGCCTGAGGGGAAGGGGGGTCCGCTACGAGCAGTACTTC.

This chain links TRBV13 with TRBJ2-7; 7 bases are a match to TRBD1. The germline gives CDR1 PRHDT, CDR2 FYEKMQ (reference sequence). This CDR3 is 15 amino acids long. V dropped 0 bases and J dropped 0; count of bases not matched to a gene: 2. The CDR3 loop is CASSLGTGNSYEQYF. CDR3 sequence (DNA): TGTGCCAGCAGCTTAGGGACAGGGAACTCCTACGAGCAGTACTTC.

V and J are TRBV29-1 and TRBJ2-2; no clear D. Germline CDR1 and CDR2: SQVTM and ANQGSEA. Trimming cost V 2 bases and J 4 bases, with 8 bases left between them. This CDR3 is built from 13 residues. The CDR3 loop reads CSVEIRTTGELFF. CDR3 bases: TGCAGCGTTGAAATCAGGACCACCGGGGAGCTGTTTTTT.

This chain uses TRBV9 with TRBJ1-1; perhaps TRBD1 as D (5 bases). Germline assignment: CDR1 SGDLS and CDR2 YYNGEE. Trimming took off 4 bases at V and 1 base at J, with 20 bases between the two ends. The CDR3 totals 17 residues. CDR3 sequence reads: CASSQGRAPRGNTEAFF. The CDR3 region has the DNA TGTGCCAGCAGCCAGGGAAGGGCCCCTCGAGGGAACACTGAAGCTTTCTTT.

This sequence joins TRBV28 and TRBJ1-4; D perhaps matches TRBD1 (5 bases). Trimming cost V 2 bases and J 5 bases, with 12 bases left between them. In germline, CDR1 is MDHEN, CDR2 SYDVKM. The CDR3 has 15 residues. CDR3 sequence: CASSLSNRWNEKLFF. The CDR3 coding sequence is TGTGCCAGCAGTTTAAGTAACAGGTGGAATGAAAAACTGTTTTTT.

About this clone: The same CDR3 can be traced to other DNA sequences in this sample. CDR3 amino acids: CASSLGGAAYEQYF. The CDR3 coding sequence is TGTGCCAGCAGCTTGGGAGGGGCCGCCTACGAGCAGTACTTC. The chain couples TRBV5-6 to TRBJ2-7; D tentatively reads TRBD1 or TRBD2 (5 bases each). Germline assignment: CDR1 SGHDT and CDR2 YYEEEE. V dropped 0 bases and J dropped 2 bases, with 9 bases sitting between them. CDR3 length equals 14 residues.

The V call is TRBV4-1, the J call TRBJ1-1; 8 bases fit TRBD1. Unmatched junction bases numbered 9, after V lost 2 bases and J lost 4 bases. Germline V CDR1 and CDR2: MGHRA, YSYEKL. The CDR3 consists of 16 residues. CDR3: CASSQPAGGAGTEAFF. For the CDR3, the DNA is TGCGCCAGCAGCCAACCGGCAGGGGGCGCGGGCACTGAAGCTTTCTTT.

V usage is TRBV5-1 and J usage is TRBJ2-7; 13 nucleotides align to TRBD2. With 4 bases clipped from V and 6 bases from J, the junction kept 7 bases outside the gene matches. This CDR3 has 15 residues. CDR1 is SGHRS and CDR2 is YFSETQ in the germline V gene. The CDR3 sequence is CASSPGLAGAIEQYF. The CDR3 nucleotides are TGCGCCAGCAGCCCCGGACTAGCGGGAGCGATCGAGCAGTACTTC.

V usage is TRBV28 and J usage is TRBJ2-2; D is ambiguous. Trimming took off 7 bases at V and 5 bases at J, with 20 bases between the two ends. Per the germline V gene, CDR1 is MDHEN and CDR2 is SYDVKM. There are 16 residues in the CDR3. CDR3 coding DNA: TGTGCCAGCACCCCGGCGACTCACATTGGGACCGGGGAGCTGTTTTTT. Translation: CASTPATHIGTGELFF.

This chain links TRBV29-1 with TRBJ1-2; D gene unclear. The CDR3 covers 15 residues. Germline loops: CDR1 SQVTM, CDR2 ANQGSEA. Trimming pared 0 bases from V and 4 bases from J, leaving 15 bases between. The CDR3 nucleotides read TGCAGCGTTGAAGATCGGGGAGGGAGACGCTATGGCTACACCTTC. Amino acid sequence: CSVEDRGGRRYGYTF.

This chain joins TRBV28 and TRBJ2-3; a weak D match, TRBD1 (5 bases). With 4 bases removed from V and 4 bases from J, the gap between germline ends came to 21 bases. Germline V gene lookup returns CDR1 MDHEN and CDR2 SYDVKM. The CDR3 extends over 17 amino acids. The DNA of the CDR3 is TGTGCCAGCAGTTCCCGCCCCAGGGTATTCCCCCCAGATACGCAGTATTTT. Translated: CASSSRPRVFPPDTQYF.

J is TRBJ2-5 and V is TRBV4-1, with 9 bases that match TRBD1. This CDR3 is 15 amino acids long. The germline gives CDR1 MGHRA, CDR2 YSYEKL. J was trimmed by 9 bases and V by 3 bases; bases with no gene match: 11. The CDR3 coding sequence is TGCGCCAGCAGCCAGCCCGGGACAGGGTATGAGGCCCAGTACTTC. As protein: CASSQPGTGYEAQYF.

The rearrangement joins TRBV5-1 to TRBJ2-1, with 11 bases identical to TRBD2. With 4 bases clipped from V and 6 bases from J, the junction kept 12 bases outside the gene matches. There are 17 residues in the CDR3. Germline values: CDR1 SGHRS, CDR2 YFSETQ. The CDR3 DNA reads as TGCGCCAGCAGCCCCATCTTTAGCGGGAGGGGGGGCAATGAGCAGTTCTTC. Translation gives CASSPIFSGRGGNEQFF.

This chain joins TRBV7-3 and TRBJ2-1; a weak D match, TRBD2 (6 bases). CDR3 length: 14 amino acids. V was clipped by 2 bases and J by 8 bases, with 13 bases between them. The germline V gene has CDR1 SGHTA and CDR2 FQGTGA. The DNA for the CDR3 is TGTGCCAGCAGCTTATTTTCCGGGAGCCATGAGCAGTTCTTC. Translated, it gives CASSLFSGSHEQFF.

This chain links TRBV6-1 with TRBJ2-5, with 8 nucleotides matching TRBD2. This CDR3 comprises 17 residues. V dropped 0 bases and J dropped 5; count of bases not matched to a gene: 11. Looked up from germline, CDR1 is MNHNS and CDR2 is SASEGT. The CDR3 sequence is CASSEALRGAGVETQYF. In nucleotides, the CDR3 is TGTGCCAGCAGTGAAGCGCTTCGAGGAGCGGGAGTGGAGACCCAGTACTTC.

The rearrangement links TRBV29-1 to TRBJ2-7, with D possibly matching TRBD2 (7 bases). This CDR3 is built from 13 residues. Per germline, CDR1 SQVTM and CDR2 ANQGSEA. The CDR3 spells CSGGGGEFYEQYF. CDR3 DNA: TGCAGTGGAGGGGGGGGCGAATTCTACGAGCAGTACTTC.

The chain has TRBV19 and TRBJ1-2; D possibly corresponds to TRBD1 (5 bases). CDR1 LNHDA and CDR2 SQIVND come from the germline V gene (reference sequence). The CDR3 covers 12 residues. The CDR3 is CVSRRDNYGYTF. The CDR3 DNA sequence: TGTGTTTCTCGCCGGGACAACTATGGCTACACCTTC.

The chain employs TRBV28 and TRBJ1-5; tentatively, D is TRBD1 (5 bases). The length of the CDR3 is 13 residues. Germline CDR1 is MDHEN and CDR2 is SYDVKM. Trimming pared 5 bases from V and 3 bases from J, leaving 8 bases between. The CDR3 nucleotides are TGTGCCAGCAGTCCGGGACCCAATCAGCCCCAGCATTTT. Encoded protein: CASSPGPNQPQHF.

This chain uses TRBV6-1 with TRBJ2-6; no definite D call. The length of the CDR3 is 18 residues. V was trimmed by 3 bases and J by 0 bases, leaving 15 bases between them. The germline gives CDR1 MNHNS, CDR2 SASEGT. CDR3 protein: CASSDRTPDRSGANVLTF. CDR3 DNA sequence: TGTGCCAGCAGTGACCGGACGCCCGATCGCTCTGGGGCCAACGTCCTGACTTTC.